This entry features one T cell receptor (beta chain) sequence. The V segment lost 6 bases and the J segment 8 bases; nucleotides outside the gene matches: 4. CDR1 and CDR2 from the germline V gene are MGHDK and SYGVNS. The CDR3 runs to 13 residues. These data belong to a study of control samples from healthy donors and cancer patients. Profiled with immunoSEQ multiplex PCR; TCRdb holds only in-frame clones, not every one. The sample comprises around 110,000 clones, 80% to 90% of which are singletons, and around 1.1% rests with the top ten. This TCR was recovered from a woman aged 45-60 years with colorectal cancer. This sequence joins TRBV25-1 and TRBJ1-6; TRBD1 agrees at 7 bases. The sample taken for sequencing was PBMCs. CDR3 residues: CASRLDRDSPLHF. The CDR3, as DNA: TGTGCCAGCAGACTTGACAGGGATTCACCCCTCCACTTT.